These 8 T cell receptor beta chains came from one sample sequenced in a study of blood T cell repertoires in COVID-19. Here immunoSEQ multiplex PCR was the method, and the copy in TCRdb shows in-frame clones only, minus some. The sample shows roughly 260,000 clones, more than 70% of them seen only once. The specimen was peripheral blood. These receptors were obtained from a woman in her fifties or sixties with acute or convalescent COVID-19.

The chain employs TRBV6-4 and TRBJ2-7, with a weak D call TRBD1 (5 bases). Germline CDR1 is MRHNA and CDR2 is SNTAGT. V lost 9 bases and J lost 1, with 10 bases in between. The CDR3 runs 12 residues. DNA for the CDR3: TGTGCCAGGAAGGACATTTCCTACGAGCAGTACTTC. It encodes CARKDISYEQYF.

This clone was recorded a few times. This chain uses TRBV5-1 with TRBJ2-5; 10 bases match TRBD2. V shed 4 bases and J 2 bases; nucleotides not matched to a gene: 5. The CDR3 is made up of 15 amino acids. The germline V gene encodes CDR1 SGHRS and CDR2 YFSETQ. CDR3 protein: CASSTVLAGQETQYF. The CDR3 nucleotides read TGCGCCAGCAGCACCGTACTAGCGGGGCAAGAGACCCAGTACTTC.

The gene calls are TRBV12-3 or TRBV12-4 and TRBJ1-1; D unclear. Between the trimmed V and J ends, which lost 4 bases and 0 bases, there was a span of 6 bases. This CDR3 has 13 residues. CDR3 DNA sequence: TGTGCCAGCAGTTCCCTACTGAACACTGAAGCTTTCTTT. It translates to CASSSLLNTEAFF.

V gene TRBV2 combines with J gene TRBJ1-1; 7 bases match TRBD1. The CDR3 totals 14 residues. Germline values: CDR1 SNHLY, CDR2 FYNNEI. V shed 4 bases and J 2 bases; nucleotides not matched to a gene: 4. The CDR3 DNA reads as TGTGCCAGCAGTGTGGGGACAGCAAACACTGAAGCTTTCTTT. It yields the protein CASSVGTANTEAFF.

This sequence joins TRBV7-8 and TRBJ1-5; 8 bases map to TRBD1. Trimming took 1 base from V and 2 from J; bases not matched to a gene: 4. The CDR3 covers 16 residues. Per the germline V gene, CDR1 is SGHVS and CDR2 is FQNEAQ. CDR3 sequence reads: CASSLVDRVRNQPQHF. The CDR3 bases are TGTGCCAGCAGCTTAGTGGACAGGGTGCGCAATCAGCCCCAGCATTTT.

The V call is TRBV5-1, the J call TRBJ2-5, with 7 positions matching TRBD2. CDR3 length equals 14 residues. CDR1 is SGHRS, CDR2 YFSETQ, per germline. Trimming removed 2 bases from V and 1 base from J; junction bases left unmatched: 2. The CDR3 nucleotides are TGCGCCAGCAGCTTCCTAGCGGTCCAAGAGACCCAGTACTTC. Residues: CASSFLAVQETQYF.

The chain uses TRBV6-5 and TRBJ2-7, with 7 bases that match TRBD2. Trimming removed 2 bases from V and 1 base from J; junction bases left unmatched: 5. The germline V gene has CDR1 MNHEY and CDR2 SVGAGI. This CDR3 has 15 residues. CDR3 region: CASSYGREWSYEQYF. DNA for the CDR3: TGTGCCAGCAGTTACGGGCGGGAGTGGTCCTACGAGCAGTACTTC.

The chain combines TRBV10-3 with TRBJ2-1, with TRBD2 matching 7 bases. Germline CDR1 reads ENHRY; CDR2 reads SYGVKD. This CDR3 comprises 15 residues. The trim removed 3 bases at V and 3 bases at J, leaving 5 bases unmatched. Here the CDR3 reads CAISEVGEGYNEQFF. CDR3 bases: TGTGCCATCAGTGAAGTGGGGGAGGGCTACAATGAGCAGTTCTTC.